Listed below are T cell receptor beta chains from one sample, sequenced in a study of blood T cell repertoires in COVID-19. TCRdb's table, derived via immunoSEQ multiplex PCR, lists solely in-frame clones and lacks some. This sample has some 90,000 clones, with approximately 90% found just once. Sequencing was done on a sample of peripheral blood. The receptors were sampled from a woman aged 55-70 years with COVID-19, enrolled during active disease. The CDR3 runs from the conserved cysteine through the conserved F or W. Fields, in order: clone size, D gene, J gene, V gene, CDR3 DNA, CDR3 protein. A D gene is named only where the DNA matches it firmly. Size values are once, few and many counts, or a class for expanded clones, and some rows have none.

abundance: once
d_gene: .
j_gene: TRBJ1-4
v_gene: TRBV4-2
CDR3nt: TGTGCCAGCAGCCCAGCTGGACAGCCAACTAATGAAAAACTGTTTTTT
CDR3aa: CASSPAGQPTNEKLFF

abundance: few
d_gene: TRBD2
j_gene: TRBJ2-7
v_gene: TRBV7-2
CDR3nt: TGTGCCAGCAGCTTAGTAGCGGGGGGTGGAACCGAGCAGTACTTC
CDR3aa: CASSLVAGGGTEQYF

abundance: .
d_gene: .
j_gene: TRBJ1-2
v_gene: TRBV28
CDR3nt: TGTGCCAGCAGTACGACGGGGGGAAACTATGGCTACACCTTC
CDR3aa: CASSTTGGNYGYTF

abundance: few
d_gene: .
j_gene: TRBJ2-7
v_gene: TRBV7-6
CDR3nt: TGTGCCAGCAGCTTAGAGGGAGCGGGCAGGAGCTCCTACGAGCAGTACTTC
CDR3aa: CASSLEGAGRSSYEQYF

abundance: .
d_gene: .
j_gene: TRBJ2-7
v_gene: TRBV27
CDR3nt: TGTGCCAGCAGCCCAGGGGTTGTTTCAGGCGAGCAGTACTTC
CDR3aa: CASSPGVVSGEQYF

abundance: .
d_gene: .
j_gene: TRBJ2-3
v_gene: TRBV5-1
CDR3nt: TGCGCCAGCAGCCCAGGGAGCACAGATACGCAGTATTTT
CDR3aa: CASSPGSTDTQYF

abundance: .
d_gene: TRBD2
j_gene: TRBJ2-3
v_gene: TRBV5-1
CDR3nt: TGCGCCAGCAGCTTGACTAGCGGGGGCACAGATACGCAGTATTTT
CDR3aa: CASSLTSGGTDTQYF

abundance: .
d_gene: .
j_gene: TRBJ2-5
v_gene: TRBV4-1
CDR3nt: TGCGCCAGCAGCCCCAAGACACCCGAGAAGACCCAGTACTTC
CDR3aa: CASSPKTPEKTQYF

abundance: .
d_gene: .
j_gene: TRBJ2-3
v_gene: TRBV5-1
CDR3nt: TGCGCCAGTCAAAGACAGACTACAGATACGCAGTATTTT
CDR3aa: CASQRQTTDTQYF

abundance: .
d_gene: .
j_gene: TRBJ2-2
v_gene: TRBV21-1
CDR3nt: TGTGCCAGCAGCAAACGGGAGGGGACAGGGGTTACCGGGGAGCTGTTTTTT
CDR3aa: CASSKREGTGVTGELFF

abundance: .
d_gene: TRBD1
j_gene: TRBJ1-1
v_gene: TRBV7-8
CDR3nt: TGTGCCAGCACCTATCCGGGGGACAGGTGGAACACTGAAGCTTTCTTT
CDR3aa: CASTYPGDRWNTEAFF

abundance: .
d_gene: .
j_gene: TRBJ1-2
v_gene: TRBV6-5
CDR3nt: TGTGCCAGCAGTTACTCGAGCGGCGGAGCTAACTATGGCTACACCTTC
CDR3aa: CASSYSSGGANYGYTF

abundance: .
d_gene: .
j_gene: TRBJ1-1
v_gene: TRBV18
CDR3nt: TGTGCCAGCTCACCACGCCTTATAGCTAACACTGAAGCTTTCTTT
CDR3aa: CASSPRLIANTEAFF

abundance: .
d_gene: TRBD1
j_gene: TRBJ1-6
v_gene: TRBV2
CDR3nt: TGTGCCAGGGGACAGGTTAACGTATCACCCCTCCACTTT
CDR3aa: CARGQVNVSPLHF

abundance: .
d_gene: .
j_gene: TRBJ1-3
v_gene: TRBV4-1
CDR3nt: TGCGCCAGCAGCCAAGATGTCGGCAGGATAAGTAACACCATATATTTT
CDR3aa: CASSQDVGRISNTIYF

abundance: .
d_gene: TRBD1
j_gene: TRBJ1-3
v_gene: TRBV29-1
CDR3nt: TGCAGCGTTTCACAGGGGGCAGTTGGAAACACCATATATTTT
CDR3aa: CSVSQGAVGNTIYF

abundance: .
d_gene: .
j_gene: TRBJ2-3
v_gene: TRBV5-1
CDR3nt: TGCGCCAGCAGCTACCTGGGGAGGACAGATACGCAGTATTTT
CDR3aa: CASSYLGRTDTQYF

abundance: .
d_gene: .
j_gene: TRBJ1-4
v_gene: TRBV6-2/TRBV6-3
CDR3nt: TGTGCCAGCAGCCGCGGGGGGGGCGCGAGAGAAAAACTGTTTTTT
CDR3aa: CASSRGGGAREKLFF

abundance: .
d_gene: TRBD2
j_gene: TRBJ2-2
v_gene: TRBV27
CDR3nt: TGTGCCAGCAGGCCGACTAGCGGGAGAGCGAACACCGGGGAGCTGTTTTTT
CDR3aa: CASRPTSGRANTGELFF

abundance: .
d_gene: .
j_gene: TRBJ2-7
v_gene: TRBV15
CDR3nt: TGTGCCACCAGCAGAGATCCTACAACGGGAGAGCAGTACTTC
CDR3aa: CATSRDPTTGEQYF

abundance: few
d_gene: .
j_gene: TRBJ1-3
v_gene: TRBV18
CDR3nt: TGTGCCAGCTCACCAAACAGGGCTACTAGCTCTGGAAACACCATATATTTT
CDR3aa: CASSPNRATSSGNTIYF

abundance: .
d_gene: .
j_gene: TRBJ2-7
v_gene: TRBV7-2
CDR3nt: TGTGCCAGCAGCCCGCGGACATTCTCCTACGAGCAGTACTTC
CDR3aa: CASSPRTFSYEQYF

abundance: .
d_gene: TRBD1
j_gene: TRBJ1-2
v_gene: TRBV9
CDR3nt: TGTGCCAGCGCGGGACAGGGATCCTATGGCTACACCTTC
CDR3aa: CASAGQGSYGYTF

abundance: .
d_gene: .
j_gene: TRBJ1-2
v_gene: TRBV3-1/TRBV3-2
CDR3nt: TGTGCCAGCAGCCCTTCCGGGGGGTGGGGCTACACCTTC
CDR3aa: CASSPSGGWGYTF

abundance: once
d_gene: .
j_gene: TRBJ1-1
v_gene: TRBV5-1
CDR3nt: TGCGCCAGCAGCTCAAACACTGAAGCTTTCTTT
CDR3aa: CASSSNTEAFF

abundance: .
d_gene: .
j_gene: TRBJ1-5
v_gene: TRBV29-1
CDR3nt: TGCAGCATCCAGGAGGGCAATCAGCCCCAGCATTTT
CDR3aa: CSIQEGNQPQHF

abundance: .
d_gene: .
j_gene: TRBJ1-1
v_gene: TRBV27
CDR3nt: TGTGCCAGCAGGATACAGGGTGCTGGTACTGAAGCTTTCTTT
CDR3aa: CASRIQGAGTEAFF

abundance: .
d_gene: TRBD1
j_gene: TRBJ2-7
v_gene: TRBV30
CDR3nt: TGTGCCTGGAGGACAGGGAAAGGCTACGAGCAGTACTTC
CDR3aa: CAWRTGKGYEQYF

abundance: medium-sized
d_gene: TRBD1
j_gene: TRBJ2-2
v_gene: TRBV10-1
CDR3nt: TGCGCCAGCAGTGAGTCGACTCTAACTCGGACAGGGGACACCGGGGAGCTGTTTTTT
CDR3aa: CASSESTLTRTGDTGELFF

abundance: .
d_gene: TRBD2
j_gene: TRBJ2-1
v_gene: TRBV9
CDR3nt: TGTGCCAGCAGCGTCGGGGGGGCTAACAATGAGCAGTTCTTC
CDR3aa: CASSVGGANNEQFF

abundance: once
d_gene: .
j_gene: TRBJ2-7
v_gene: TRBV7-2
CDR3nt: TGTGCCAGCAGCTTAGTCGCAGGGGCCTACGAGCAGTACTTC
CDR3aa: CASSLVAGAYEQYF

abundance: .
d_gene: .
j_gene: TRBJ2-2
v_gene: TRBV10-1
CDR3nt: TGCGCCAGCAGTGAGTCGTGGGGAGGCACCGGGGAGCTGTTTTTT
CDR3aa: CASSESWGGTGELFF

abundance: .
d_gene: TRBD2
j_gene: TRBJ2-3
v_gene: TRBV7-8
CDR3nt: TGTGCCAGCAGCACTACTAGCGGGGGGTCGTATTTT
CDR3aa: CASSTTSGGSYF